This T cell receptor (beta chain) was recorded in a study of breast tumors, draining lymph nodes, adjacent tissues. In the case of this clonotype: The antigen is undetermined.

The germline V gene has CDR1 SGHTA and CDR2 FQGNSA. The CDR3 is made up of 16 amino acids. Trimming cost V 1 base and J 6 bases; bases outside gene matches: 7. TCRdb reanalysed the multiplex PCR reads using MiXCR and keeps one entry per CDR3 protein. Found here are more than 10,000 distinct CDR3 sequences, roughly two thirds of them singletons; the top ten hold about two fifths. General study findings and limits: The lymph node origin of tumor T cells was framed as consistent with a hypothesis, not demonstrated.

The sequenced sample was tumor-adjacent breast tissue. This chain uses TRBV7-2 with TRBJ2-1; 9 bases align to TRBD2. The source is a female donor with breast cancer. Some clones in this sample may be carry-over from other donors' samples. CDR3 residues: CASSLGVREGRNEQFF. The DNA for the CDR3 is TGTGCCAGCAGCTTAGGGGTGCGGGAGGGCCGCAATGAGCAGTTCTTC.